One and the same sample provided the 15 T cell receptor beta chains below, sequenced in a study of T cell repertoires and leukemia-associated antigens. These TCRs' antigens remain unknown. MiXCR, run by TCRdb on the 5' RACE reads, gives a single entry per CDR3 protein. This sample yields 9,000 to 15,000 distinct CDR3 sequences, of which about two fifths are seen a single time; 25% to 35% belongs to the top ten. The sequencing sample was made of CD3+ T cells sorted from blood and cultured. All receptors come from a female donor in good health.

This clonotype has ten or more counts. CDR3 coding DNA: TGTGCCAGCAGCGTAGAAACAGGGGGCTTAACAGATACGCAGTATTTT. Its translation is CASSVETGGLTDTQYF. The gene calls are TRBV9 and TRBJ2-3, with 9 bases matching TRBD1. With V trimmed by 0 bases and J by 3 bases, 5 bases remained unmatched. The CDR3 has 16 residues. CDR1 is SGDLS, CDR2 YYNGEE, per germline.

This rearrangement joins TRBV6-1 to TRBJ2-3, with a possible D match to TRBD1 (5 bases). Germline loops: CDR1 MNHNS, CDR2 SASEGT. The V and J ends lost 5 bases and 4 bases respectively, with 13 bases between them. This CDR3 has 14 residues. CDR3 DNA sequence: TGTGCCAGCAGTCAAGGGGAAGGGGCAGATACGCAGTATTTT. Translating gives CASSQGEGADTQYF.

Within the sample, this clonotype is medium-sized. The chain couples TRBV29-1 to TRBJ1-5; D call uncertain. The CDR3 sequence is 12 residues long. From germline, CDR1 is SQVTM and CDR2 ANQGSEA. With 4 bases removed from V and 5 bases from J, the gap between germline ends came to 9 bases. Here the CDR3 DNA reads TGCAGCGTTGGCGGGAGGGATCAGCCCCAGCATTTT. Translating it yields CSVGGRDQPQHF.

This clonotype counts as medium-sized. The V and J genes are TRBV6-5 and TRBJ2-3, with D perhaps assigned TRBD1 or TRBD2 (5 bases each). Germline CDR1 MNHEY, CDR2 SVGAGI. The CDR3 has 14 amino acids. Trimming took off 10 bases at V and 2 bases at J, with 16 bases between the two ends. CDR3 protein: CATGNARATDTQYF. Written as DNA, the CDR3 is TGTGCCACCGGGAACGCCAGGGCCACAGATACGCAGTATTTT.

This clonotype was seen only once. The chain has TRBV29-1 and TRBJ2-1, with TRBD1 identical over 9 bases. This CDR3 is 15 amino acids long. The J segment lost 7 bases and the V segment lost 8 bases, leaving 15 bases of the junction unmatched. The germline CDR1 and CDR2 sequences are SQVTM and ANQGSEA. The CDR3 coding sequence is TGCAGCTTCTTCTTTCCGGGACAGGGATTTAATGAGCAGTTCTTC. Protein product: CSFFFPGQGFNEQFF.

J is TRBJ1-2 and V is TRBV4-3, with D possibly matching TRBD1 (6 bases). The CDR3 spans 18 residues. The germline V and J ends were trimmed by 0 bases and 6 bases, with 23 bases remaining between them. Germline V gives CDR1 LGHNA, CDR2 YSLEER. As DNA, the CDR3 is TGCGCCAGCAGCCAAGATGTCCTCTCCCGGGGGGCGAACCATGGCTACACCTTC. It translates to CASSQDVLSRGANHGYTF.

The table lists this clonotype with a few counts. The chain recombines TRBV4-1 with TRBJ2-3; a weak D match, TRBD1 (5 bases). The CDR3 consists of 15 residues. CDR1 MGHRA and CDR2 YSYEKL come from the germline V gene. V was trimmed by 1 base and J by 5 bases, leaving 13 bases between them. The CDR3 DNA sequence: TGCGCCAGCAGCCAAGTAGGTTGGGGCAGAGATACGCAGTATTTT. This encodes CASSQVGWGRDTQYF.

This clonotype was seen a handful of times. V and J are TRBV10-3 and TRBJ2-2, with D tentatively TRBD1 (6 bases). CDR3 length: 14 amino acids. Trimming shortened V by 3 bases and J by 5 bases, and 10 bases separated the two germline ends. Germline V lookup: CDR1 ENHRY, CDR2 SYGVKD. The CDR3 DNA sequence: TGTGCCATCAGTGACCCACAGGGTACCGGGGAGCTGTTTTTT. It is translated as CAISDPQGTGELFF.

This clonotype was observed many times. V gene TRBV9 combines with J gene TRBJ1-2; TRBD1 matches 8 bases. Germline V gene sequence: CDR1 SGDLS, CDR2 YYNGEE. There are 13 residues in the CDR3. The ends lost 3 bases at V and 9 bases at J; junction bases unmatched: 7. CDR3 bases: TGTGCCAGCAGCGCCTCGACAGGGGATCGCTACACCTTC. Translation: CASSASTGDRYTF.

The chain employs TRBV5-5 and TRBJ1-3; 8 nucleotides line up with TRBD1. Unmatched junction bases numbered 7, after V lost 4 bases and J lost 4 bases. Germline loops: CDR1 SGHKS, CDR2 YYEKEE (reference sequence). The CDR3 extends over 15 amino acids. The CDR3 DNA reads TGTGCCAGCAGCCCCTATTGGACAGGGGGAAACACCATATATTTT. Translated, it gives CASSPYWTGGNTIYF.

The gene calls are TRBV4-3 and TRBJ2-6; D unresolved. CDR1 and CDR2 from the germline V gene are LGHNA and YSLEER. Between the trimmed V and J ends, which lost 0 bases and 0 bases, there was a span of 9 bases. The CDR3 totals 17 residues. The CDR3, as DNA: TGCGCCAGCAGCCAAGAACTGCACTACTCTGGGGCCAACGTCCTGACTTTC. Its translation: CASSQELHYSGANVLTF.

This clonotype was observed a handful of times. At one end the junction does not follow the germline gene, possibly because of a read error. The V and J genes are TRBV6-2 or TRBV6-3 and TRBJ2-2; TRBD1 is a possible D gene (6 bases). The CDR3 contains 15 residues. CDR1 MNHEY and CDR2 SVGEGT come from the germline V gene. CDR3 region: CASSHGQTNTGEQFF. Written as DNA, the CDR3 is TGTGCCAGCAGTCACGGACAGACGAACACCGGGGAGCAGTTTTTT.

The chain has TRBV4-1 and TRBJ2-7; D might be TRBD1 or TRBD2, each matching 5 bases. The CDR3 loop spans 14 amino acids. Germline CDR1 is MGHRA and CDR2 is YSYEKL. The V end was cut by 4 bases, the J end by 3 bases, with 13 bases between. In DNA form, the CDR3 reads TGCGCCAGCAGCCCCCGAGGGACGGGCTACGAGCAGTACTTC. Translation: CASSPRGTGYEQYF.

The sample holds a few counts of this clonotype. This chain connects TRBV20-1 to TRBJ1-5; D is unresolved. Trimming shortened V by 6 bases and J by 3 bases, and 12 bases separated the two germline ends. CDR3 length equals 13 residues. Germline CDR1 is DFQATT and CDR2 is SNEGSKA (reference sequence). CDR3 amino acids: CSALGELNQPQHF. In nucleotides, the CDR3 is TGCAGTGCCCTGGGAGAGCTCAATCAGCCCCAGCATTTT.

This clonotype is medium-sized (0.01 to 0.1%). The V call is TRBV5-6, the J call TRBJ1-1; D is uncertain. The CDR3 is made up of 13 amino acids. Germline CDR1 SGHDT, CDR2 YYEEEE. V lost 3 bases to trimming and J lost 6 bases, with 12 bases between them. In DNA, the CDR3 is TGTGCCAGCAGCTCTTCTCCTCGGTCTGAAGCTTTCTTT. It translates to CASSSSPRSEAFF.